The next 8 T cell receptor beta chains were all read from a single sample in a study of T cell changes during pregnancy in multiple sclerosis. Profiling relied on immunoSEQ multiplex PCR, and the TCRdb table lists in-frame clones only, not all of them. The sample holds under 95,000 clones, over 85% seen once. The starting material was peripheral blood, obtained in the second trimester of pregnancy. Receptors originate from a female donor in good health, enrolled as a control in a pregnancy study.

The chain employs TRBV5-6 and TRBJ1-1; TRBD1 matches at 9 bases. Germline CDR1 SGHDT, CDR2 YYEEEE. The CDR3 has 13 residues. Trimming removed 3 bases from V and 4 bases from J; junction bases left unmatched: 1. CDR3 protein: CASSWDRATEAFF. CDR3 sequence (DNA): TGTGCCAGCAGCTGGGACAGGGCCACTGAAGCTTTCTTT.

This clone has a single count. CDR3 region: CASSLGGLPYEQYF. CDR3 nucleotide sequence: TGTGCCAGCAGTTTAGGGGGCCTTCCCTACGAGCAGTACTTC. The chain uses TRBV27 and TRBJ2-7, with D tentatively TRBD1 (6 bases). This CDR3 has 14 amino acids. V was clipped by 2 bases and J by 2 bases, with 10 bases between them. In germline, CDR1 is MNHEY, CDR2 SMNVEV (reference sequence).

The V gene is TRBV7-6, the J gene TRBJ1-1; TRBD1 matches 8 bases. The CDR3 totals 16 residues. Germline assignment: CDR1 SGHVS and CDR2 FNYEAQ. V trimming: 1 base; J trimming: 2 bases; junction bases outside the gene matches: 6. In DNA, the CDR3 is TGTGCCAGCAGCTTAGTCCAGGGGGCCATTAACACTGAAGCTTTCTTT. It is translated as CASSLVQGAINTEAFF.

This chain connects TRBV27 to TRBJ1-5; no clear D. The CDR3 is made up of 14 amino acids. CDR1 MNHEY and CDR2 SMNVEV come from the germline V gene (reference sequence). The V end lost 5 bases, the J end lost 7 bases, and 15 bases lay between the germline ends. The CDR3 coding sequence is TGTGCCAGCAGTCCCTTCTCTCTCTCCCAGCCCCAGCATTTT. Translating it yields CASSPFSLSQPQHF.

The gene calls are TRBV4-2 and TRBJ1-4, with a weak D call TRBD1 (6 bases). The CDR3 is 17 residues long. The V and J ends lost 3 bases and 7 bases respectively, with 21 bases between them. CDR1 and CDR2 from the germline V gene are LGHNA and YNFKEQ. The CDR3 protein is CASSQLPSGRGIEKLFF. The CDR3 region has the DNA TGTGCCAGCAGCCAGCTCCCCTCGGGCAGGGGTATTGAAAAACTGTTTTTT.

The chain has TRBV4-1 and TRBJ1-2; 8 bases line up with TRBD1. Germline assignment: CDR1 MGHRA and CDR2 YSYEKL. The CDR3 runs to 16 residues. V trimming: 6 bases; J trimming: 7 bases; junction bases outside the gene matches: 16. This chain's CDR3 is CASRDFGQGVMSGYTF. As DNA, the CDR3 is TGCGCCAGCAGGGACTTTGGACAGGGAGTAATGAGTGGCTACACCTTC.

The rearrangement links TRBV15 to TRBJ2-5; TRBD2 agrees at 8 bases. Germline loops: CDR1 LNHNV, CDR2 YYDKDF (reference sequence). CDR3 length equals 16 residues. Unmatched junction bases numbered 9, after V lost 2 bases and J lost 4 bases. The CDR3 region has the DNA TGTGCCACCAGCAGATTCGGGGGGGGCGCGGGAGAGACCCAGTACTTC. This codes for CATSRFGGGAGETQYF. Variable domain in full (rest from reference TRBV15 and TRBJ2-5): DAMVIQNPRYQVTQFGKPVTLSCSQTLNHNVMYWYQQKSSQAPKLLFHYYDKDFNNEADTPDNFQSRRPNTSFCFLDIRSPGLGDTAMYLCATSRFGGGAGETQYFGPGTRLLVL.

V gene TRBV29-1 combines with J gene TRBJ2-7; D possibly corresponds to TRBD2 (6 bases). The CDR3 contains 13 residues. Germline V lookup: CDR1 SQVTM, CDR2 ANQGSEA. Trimming removed 4 bases at V and 1 base at J, with 11 bases between. CDR3 loop: CSVVGGPSYEQYF. CDR3 bases: TGCAGCGTTGTGGGGGGACCTTCCTACGAGCAGTACTTC.